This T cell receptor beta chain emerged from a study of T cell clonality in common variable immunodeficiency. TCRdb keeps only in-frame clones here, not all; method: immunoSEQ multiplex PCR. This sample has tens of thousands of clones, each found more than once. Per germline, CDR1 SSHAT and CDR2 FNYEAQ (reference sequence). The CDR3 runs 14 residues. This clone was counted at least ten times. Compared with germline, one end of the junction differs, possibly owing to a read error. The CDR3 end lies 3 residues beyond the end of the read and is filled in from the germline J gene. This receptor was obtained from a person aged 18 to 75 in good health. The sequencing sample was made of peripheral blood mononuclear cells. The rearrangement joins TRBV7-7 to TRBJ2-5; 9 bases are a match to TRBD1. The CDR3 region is CASSRRDRVKTQYF. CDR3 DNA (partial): TGTGCTAGCAGCCGACGGGACAGGGTTAAGACC. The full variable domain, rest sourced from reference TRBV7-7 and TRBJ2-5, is GAGVSQSPRYKVTKRGQDVTLRCDPISSHATLYWYQQALGQGPEFLTYFNYEAQPDKSGLPSDRFSAERPEGSISTLTIQRTEQRDSAMYRCASSRRDRVKTQYFGPGTRLLVL.